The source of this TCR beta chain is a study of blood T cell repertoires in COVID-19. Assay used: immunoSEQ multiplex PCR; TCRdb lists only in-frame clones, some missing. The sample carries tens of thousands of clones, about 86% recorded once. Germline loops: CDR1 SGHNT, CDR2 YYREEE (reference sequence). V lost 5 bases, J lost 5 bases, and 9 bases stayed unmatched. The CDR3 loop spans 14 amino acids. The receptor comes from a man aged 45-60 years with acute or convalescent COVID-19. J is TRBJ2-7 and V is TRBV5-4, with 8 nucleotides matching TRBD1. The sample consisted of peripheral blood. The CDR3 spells CASSIQGGRDEQYF. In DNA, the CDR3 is TGTGCCAGCAGTATACAGGGGGGTCGAGACGAGCAGTACTTC.